Described below is a single T cell receptor beta chain sequence and its context. The data originate from a study of blood T cell repertoires in COVID-19. J gave up 9 bases and V 1 base, and 6 bases lay outside the gene matches. The CDR3 has 16 residues. Germline assignment: CDR1 MGHRA and CDR2 YSYEKL. TCRdb's table, derived via immunoSEQ multiplex PCR, lists solely in-frame clones and lacks some. This sample yields about 440,000 clones, of which approximately 90% are seen a single time; about 2.1% belongs to the top ten. This chain joins TRBV4-1 and TRBJ2-1; 13 bases map to TRBD2. This receptor was taken from a woman aged 18-29 years with acute COVID-19. Sequenced sample: PBMCs or T cells enriched from blood (not recorded which). The CDR3 nucleotides read TGCGCCAGCAGCCAAGGGTTACTAGCGGGGGGGATTGAGCAGTTCTTC. The encoded protein is CASSQGLLAGGIEQFF.